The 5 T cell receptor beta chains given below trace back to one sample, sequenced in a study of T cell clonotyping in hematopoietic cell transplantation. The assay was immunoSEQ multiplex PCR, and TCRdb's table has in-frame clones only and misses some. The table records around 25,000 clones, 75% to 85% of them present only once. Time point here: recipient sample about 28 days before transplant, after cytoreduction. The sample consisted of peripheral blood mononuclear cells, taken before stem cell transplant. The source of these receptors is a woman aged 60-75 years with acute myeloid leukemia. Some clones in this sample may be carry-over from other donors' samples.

The DNA of the CDR3 is TGTGCCAGCAGCCGAGACAGTAATGGCAGGCCCCAGCATTTT. This gives the protein CASSRDSNGRPQHF. The V and J genes are TRBV2 and TRBJ1-5; D possibly corresponds to TRBD1 (5 bases). CDR3 length equals 14 residues. Germline V gene sequence: CDR1 SNHLY, CDR2 FYNNEI. V shed 6 bases and J shed 9 bases, with 18 bases lying between them. The full variable domain, rest sourced from reference TRBV2 and TRBJ1-5, is EPEVTQTPSHQVTQMGQEVILRCVPISNHLYFYWYRQILGQKVEFLVSFYNNEISEKSEIFDDQFSVERPDGSNFTLKIRSTKLEDSAMYFCASSRDSNGRPQHFGDGTRLSIL.

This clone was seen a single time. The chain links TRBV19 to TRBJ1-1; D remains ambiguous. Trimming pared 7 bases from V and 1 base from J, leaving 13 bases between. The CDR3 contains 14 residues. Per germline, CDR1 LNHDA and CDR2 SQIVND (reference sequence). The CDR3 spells CASTLGLANTEAFF. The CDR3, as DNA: TGTGCCAGTACCCTGGGCCTAGCGAACACTGAAGCTTTCTTT. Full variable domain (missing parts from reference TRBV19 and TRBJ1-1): DGGITQSPKYLFRKEGQNVTLSCEQNLNHDAMYWYRQDPGQGLRLIYYSQIVNDFQKGDIAEGYSVSREKKESFPLTVTSAQKNPTAFYLCASTLGLANTEAFFGQGTRLTVV.

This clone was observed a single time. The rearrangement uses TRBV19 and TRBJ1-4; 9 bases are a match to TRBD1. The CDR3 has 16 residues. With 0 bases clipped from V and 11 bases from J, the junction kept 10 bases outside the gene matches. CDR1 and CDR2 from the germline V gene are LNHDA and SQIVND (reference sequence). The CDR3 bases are TGTGCCAGTAGTATAGATGTCGGGACAGGGAAGAAGAAACTGTTTTTT. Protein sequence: CASSIDVGTGKKKLFF.

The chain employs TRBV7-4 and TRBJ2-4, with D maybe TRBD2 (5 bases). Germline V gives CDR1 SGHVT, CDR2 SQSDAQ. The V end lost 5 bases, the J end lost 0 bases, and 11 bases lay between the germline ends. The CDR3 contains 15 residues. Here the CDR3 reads CASSPRGLAKNIQYF. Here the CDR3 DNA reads TGTGCCAGCAGCCCCCGCGGGTTAGCCAAAAACATTCAGTACTTC.

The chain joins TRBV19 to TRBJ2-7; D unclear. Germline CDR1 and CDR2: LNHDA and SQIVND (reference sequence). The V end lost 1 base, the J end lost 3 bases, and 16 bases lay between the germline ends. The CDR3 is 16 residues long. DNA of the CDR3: TGTGCCAGTAGTATAGGCACGAGAAGAAGGAACTACGAGCAGTACTTC. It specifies CASSIGTRRRNYEQYF.